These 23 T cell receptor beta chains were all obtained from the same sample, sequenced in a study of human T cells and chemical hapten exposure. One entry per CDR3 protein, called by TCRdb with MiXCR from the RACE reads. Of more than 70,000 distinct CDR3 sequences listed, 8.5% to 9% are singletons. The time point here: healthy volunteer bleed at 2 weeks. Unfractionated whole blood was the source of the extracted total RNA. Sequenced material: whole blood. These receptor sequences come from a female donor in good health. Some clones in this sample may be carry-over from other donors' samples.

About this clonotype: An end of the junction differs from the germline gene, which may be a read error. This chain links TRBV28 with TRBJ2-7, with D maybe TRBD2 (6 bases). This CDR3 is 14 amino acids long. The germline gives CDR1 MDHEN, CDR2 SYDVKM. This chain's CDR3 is CASSLDLAAAAEHF. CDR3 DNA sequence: TGTGCCAGCAGTTTAGATTTAGCGGCAGCTGCCGAGCACTTC.

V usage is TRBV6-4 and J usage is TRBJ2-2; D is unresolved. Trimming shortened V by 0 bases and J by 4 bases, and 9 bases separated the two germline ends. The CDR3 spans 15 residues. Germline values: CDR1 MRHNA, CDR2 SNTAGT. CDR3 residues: CASSDSRKSTGELFF. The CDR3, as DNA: TGTGCCAGCAGTGACTCGCGTAAAAGCACCGGGGAGCTGTTTTTT.

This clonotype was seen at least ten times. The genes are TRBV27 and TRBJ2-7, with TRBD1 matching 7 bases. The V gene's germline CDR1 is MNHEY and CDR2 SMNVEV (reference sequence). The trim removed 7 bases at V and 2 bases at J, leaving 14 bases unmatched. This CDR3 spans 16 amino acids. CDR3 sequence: CASTTPRAGGTYEQYF. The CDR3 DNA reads TGTGCCAGCACCACCCCCAGGGCAGGGGGTACCTACGAGCAGTACTTC.

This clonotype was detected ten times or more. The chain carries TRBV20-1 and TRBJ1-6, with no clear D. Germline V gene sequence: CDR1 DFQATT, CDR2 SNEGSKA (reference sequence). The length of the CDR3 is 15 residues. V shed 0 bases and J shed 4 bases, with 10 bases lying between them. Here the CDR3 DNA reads TGCAGTGCTAGAGATGGTGGGGATTATAATTCACCCCTCCACTTT. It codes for CSARDGGDYNSPLHF.

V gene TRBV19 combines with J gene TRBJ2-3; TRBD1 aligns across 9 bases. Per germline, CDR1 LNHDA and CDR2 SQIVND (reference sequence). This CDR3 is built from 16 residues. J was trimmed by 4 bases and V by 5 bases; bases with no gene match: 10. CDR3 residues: CASSGTYRGQPDTQYF. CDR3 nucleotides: TGTGCCAGTAGTGGGACCTACAGGGGGCAGCCAGATACGCAGTATTTT.

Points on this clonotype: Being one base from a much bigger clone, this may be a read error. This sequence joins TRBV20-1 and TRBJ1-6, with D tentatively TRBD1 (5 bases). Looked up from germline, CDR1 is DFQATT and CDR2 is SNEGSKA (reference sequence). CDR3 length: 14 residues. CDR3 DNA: TGCAGTGCTAGAGATTCGGGGGAAGATTCACCCCTCAACTTT. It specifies CSARDSGEDSPLNF.

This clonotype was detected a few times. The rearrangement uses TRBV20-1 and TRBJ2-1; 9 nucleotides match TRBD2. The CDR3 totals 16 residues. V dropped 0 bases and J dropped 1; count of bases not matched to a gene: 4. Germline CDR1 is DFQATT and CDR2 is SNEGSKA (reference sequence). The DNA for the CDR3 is TGCAGTGCTAGAGATCGTCTAGCGGGATCCTACAATGAGCAGTTCTTC. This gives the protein CSARDRLAGSYNEQFF.

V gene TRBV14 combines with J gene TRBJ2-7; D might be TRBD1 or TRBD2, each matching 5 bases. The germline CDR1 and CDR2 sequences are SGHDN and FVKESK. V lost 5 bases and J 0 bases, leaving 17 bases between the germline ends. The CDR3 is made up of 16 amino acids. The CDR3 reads CASSEGDGRYSYEQYF. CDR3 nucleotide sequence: TGTGCCAGCAGCGAAGGGGACGGACGATACTCCTACGAGCAGTACTTC.

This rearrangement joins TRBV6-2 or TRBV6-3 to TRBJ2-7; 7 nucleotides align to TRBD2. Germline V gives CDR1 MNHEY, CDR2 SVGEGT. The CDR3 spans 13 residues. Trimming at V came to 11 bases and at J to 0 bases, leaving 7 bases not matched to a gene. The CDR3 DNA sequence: TGTGCCTCGCTAGCGGTGAACTCCTACGAGCAGTACTTC. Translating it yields CASLAVNSYEQYF.

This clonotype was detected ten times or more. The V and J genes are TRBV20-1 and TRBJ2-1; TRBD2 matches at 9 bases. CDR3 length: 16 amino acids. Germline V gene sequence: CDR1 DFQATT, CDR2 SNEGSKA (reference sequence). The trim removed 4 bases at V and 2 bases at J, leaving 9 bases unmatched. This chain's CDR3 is CSATRSGTSTYNEQFF. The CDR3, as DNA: TGCAGTGCTACCCGGAGCGGGACTAGCACCTACAATGAGCAGTTCTTC.

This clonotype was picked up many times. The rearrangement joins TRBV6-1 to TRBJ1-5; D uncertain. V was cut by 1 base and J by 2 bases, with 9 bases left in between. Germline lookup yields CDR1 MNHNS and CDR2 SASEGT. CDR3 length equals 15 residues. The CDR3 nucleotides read TGTGCCAGCAGTGAAGGGGATCTGGGCAATCAGCCCCAGCATTTT. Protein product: CASSEGDLGNQPQHF.

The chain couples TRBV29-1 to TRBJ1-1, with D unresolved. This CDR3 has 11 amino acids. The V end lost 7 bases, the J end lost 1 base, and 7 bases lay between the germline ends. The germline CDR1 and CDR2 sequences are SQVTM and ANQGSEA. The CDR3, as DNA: TGCAGCGGAACAGAGAACACTGAAGCTTTCTTT. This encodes CSGTENTEAFF.

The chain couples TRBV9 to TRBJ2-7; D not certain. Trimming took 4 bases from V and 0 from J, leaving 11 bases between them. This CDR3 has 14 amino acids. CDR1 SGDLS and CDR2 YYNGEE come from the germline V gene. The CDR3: CASSTRPSSYEQYF. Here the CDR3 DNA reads TGTGCCAGCAGCACCCGCCCGAGCTCCTACGAGCAGTACTTC.

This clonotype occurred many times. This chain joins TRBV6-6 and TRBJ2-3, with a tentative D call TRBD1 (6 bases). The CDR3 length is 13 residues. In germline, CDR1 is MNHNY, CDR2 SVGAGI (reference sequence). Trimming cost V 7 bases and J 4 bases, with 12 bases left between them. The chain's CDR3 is CASIQGGSDTQYF. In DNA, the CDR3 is TGTGCCAGCATACAGGGCGGGTCAGATACGCAGTATTTT.

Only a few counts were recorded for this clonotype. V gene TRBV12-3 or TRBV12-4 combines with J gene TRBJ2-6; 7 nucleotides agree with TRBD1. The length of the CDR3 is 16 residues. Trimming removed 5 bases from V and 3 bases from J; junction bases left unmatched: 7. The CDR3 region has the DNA TGTGCCAGCAGTGCCACAGGGGTAATTGGGGCCAACGTCCTGACTTTC. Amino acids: CASSATGVIGANVLTF.

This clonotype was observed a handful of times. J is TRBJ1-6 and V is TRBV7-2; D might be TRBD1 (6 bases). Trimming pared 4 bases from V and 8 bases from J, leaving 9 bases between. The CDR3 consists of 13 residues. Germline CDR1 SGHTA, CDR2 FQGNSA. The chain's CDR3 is CASSSYRDSPLHF. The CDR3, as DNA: TGTGCCAGCAGCTCCTACAGGGATTCACCCCTCCACTTT.

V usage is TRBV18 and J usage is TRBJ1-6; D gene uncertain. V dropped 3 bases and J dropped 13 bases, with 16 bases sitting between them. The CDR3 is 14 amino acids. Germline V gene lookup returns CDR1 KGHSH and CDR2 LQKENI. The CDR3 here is CASSPSGEGTPLHF. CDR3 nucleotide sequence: TGTGCCAGCTCACCGTCTGGGGAAGGAACCCCCCTCCACTTT.

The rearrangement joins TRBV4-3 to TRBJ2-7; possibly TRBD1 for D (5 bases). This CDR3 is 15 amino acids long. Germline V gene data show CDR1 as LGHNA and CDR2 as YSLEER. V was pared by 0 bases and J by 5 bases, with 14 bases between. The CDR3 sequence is CASSQDSYTGDEQYF. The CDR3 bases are TGCGCCAGCAGCCAAGATAGTTACACAGGAGACGAGCAGTACTTC.

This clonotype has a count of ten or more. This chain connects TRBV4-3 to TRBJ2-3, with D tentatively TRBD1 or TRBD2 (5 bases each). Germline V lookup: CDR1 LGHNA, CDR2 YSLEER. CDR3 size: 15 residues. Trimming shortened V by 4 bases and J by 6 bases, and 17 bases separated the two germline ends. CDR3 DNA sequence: TGCGCCAGCAGCCGGGGGTGGGGAGCTCTGGATACGCAGTATTTT. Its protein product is CASSRGWGALDTQYF.

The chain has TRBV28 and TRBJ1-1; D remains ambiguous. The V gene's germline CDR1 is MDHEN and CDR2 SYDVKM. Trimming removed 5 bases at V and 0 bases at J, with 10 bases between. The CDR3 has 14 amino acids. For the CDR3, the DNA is TGTGCCAGCAGTAAAGATACAGTGAACACTGAAGCTTTCTTT. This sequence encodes CASSKDTVNTEAFF.

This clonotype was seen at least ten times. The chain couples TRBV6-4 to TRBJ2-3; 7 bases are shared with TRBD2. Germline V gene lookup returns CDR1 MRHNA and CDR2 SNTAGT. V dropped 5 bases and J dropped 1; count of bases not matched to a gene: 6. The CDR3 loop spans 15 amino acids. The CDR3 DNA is TGTGCCAGCAGTAAGGGCGGGAGCGGCACAGATACGCAGTATTTT. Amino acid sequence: CASSKGGSGTDTQYF.

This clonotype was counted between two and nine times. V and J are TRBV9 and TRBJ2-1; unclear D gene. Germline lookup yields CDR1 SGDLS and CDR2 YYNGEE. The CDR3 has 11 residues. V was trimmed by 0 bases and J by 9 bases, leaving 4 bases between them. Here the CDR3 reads CASSVGIEQFF. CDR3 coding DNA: TGTGCCAGCAGCGTAGGAATTGAGCAGTTCTTC.

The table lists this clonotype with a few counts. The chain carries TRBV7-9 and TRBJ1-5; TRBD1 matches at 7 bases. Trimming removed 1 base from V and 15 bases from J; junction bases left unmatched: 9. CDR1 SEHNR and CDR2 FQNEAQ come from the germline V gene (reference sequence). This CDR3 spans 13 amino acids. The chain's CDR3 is CASSLVAGGVRHF. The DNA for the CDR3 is TGTGCCAGCAGCTTAGTAGCAGGGGGAGTCCGGCATTTT.